This record concerns one T cell receptor (beta chain) sequence. Its antigen is still unknown. In the PCR, 60 Vbeta and 13 Jbeta primers were used. The data were produced by immunoSEQ multiplex PCR, yet TCRdb's version contains in-frame clones alone and is incomplete. The sample shows around 200,000 clones, 85% to 90% of them seen only once. The source of the sample is a study of cytomegalovirus exposure and HLA in healthy donors. Study-level background: Earlier, some 180 million T cells were analyzed, and around 100 million unique TCR beta sequences were found among them. Notes on the study in general: A list of 150 or so TCR beta chains associated with cytomegalovirus was given. Accurate prediction of HLA-A and HLA-B alleles (for most subjects) was reportedly achieved from TCR beta sequences.

The germline gives CDR1 MNHEY, CDR2 SMNVEV (reference sequence). CDR3 size: 16 residues. V trimming: 2 bases; J trimming: 7 bases; junction bases outside the gene matches: 11. Sample: PBMCs. The genes are TRBV27 and TRBJ2-7, with 10 bases identical to TRBD2. This sequence was found in a woman aged 18-29 years in good health and CMV-seronegative. CDR3 residues: CASSLLGASGRGEQYF. The CDR3, as DNA: TGTGCCAGCAGTTTACTTGGTGCTAGCGGGAGAGGAGAGCAGTACTTC.